The entry that follows covers one T cell receptor (beta chain) sequence. Its antigen has not been determined. Base qualities are not provided; no much larger clone lies one nucleotide away. The sample's time point label, decoded: baseline before first vaccination. Samples from vaccinated people were obtained from the UK trials COV001 and COV002, which included a single-blind randomized controlled phase 2/3 trial of AZD1222 (ChAdOx1 nCoV-19) in healthy adults. Trial participant PBMC samples were collected at day 0 and day 28 after the second dose for TCRbeta chain sequencing. These data are taken from a study of T cell responses to AZD1222 COVID-19 vaccine listed by TCRdb under 2021. Describing the broader study: Because spike-specific TCR depth and breadth did not differ between the two schedules, AZD1222 recipients who got a second dose at roughly 4 weeks were pooled with those who got a second dose at roughly 12 weeks. A total of about 230 trial participants underwent TCR sequencing, of whom some 210 received two doses of AZD1222 and around 26 received two doses of the MenACWY control vaccine. Trial participants were enrolled by age into 18-55, 56-69 and 70-plus year subgroups, with approximately 150, 30 and 60 TCR-sequenced participants respectively.

The investigation overall reported the following: Only five to seven AZD1222 recipients were SARS-CoV-2 seropositive at baseline, limiting conclusions about previously exposed vaccinees. A significant rise in spike-specific TCR breadth and depth was observed after two AZD1222 doses relative to day 0 and relative to MenACWY recipients. Reportedly, close to half of the unique spike-specific TCRs recognized epitopes lying outside the regions that are mutated in the B.1.351 and B.1.1.7 variants. The vaccine-associated CD4 TCRs covered the entire spike protein, and the dominant responses fell in regions 160-218 and 743-854. Most participants were white British and females outnumbered males, and the authors suggested that clonal diversity may have been underestimated. In the small 56-69-year group, the increase in depth fell short of significance, most likely because of low power. No day 14 peak-response samples were available, so repertoires were characterized only after the peak T cell response.

The CDR3 regions of human TCRbeta chains were subjected to immunosequencing. In the paper's pipeline: TCRs in the repertoires were compared against a reference library of SARS-CoV-2-specific TCRs that had been generated with the MIRA antigen-specificity platform. Breadth was defined as the fraction of unique TCRs that were SARS-CoV-2-associated. Depth was defined as the fraction of total T cells that were SARS-CoV-2-associated. Each spike-specific TCR was assigned to its reactive spike region and to a CD4 or CD8 class using the MIRA data. Log10-transformed breadth and depth values were compared by one-way ANOVA with Sidak's multiple comparisons tests. Not all clones reach the TCRdb copy of this immuneACCESS table, which keeps in-frame sequences only. Checked studies attribute under half of the gap to unresolved V genes and leave the rest unexplained. That table supplies the V and J calls and clone size; D and trimming were determined from the DNA. For this sample there are roughly 150,000 clones; about 93% appear just once. The ten largest clonotypes hold 5% of the sample.

The TCR was taken from an adult in good health. The sequences come from peripheral blood, collected on day 0 of AZD1222 vaccination.

Here the CDR3 is given as CASYPPGTNSGTNTGELFF. The nucleotide sequence is TGTGCCAGCTACCCACCGGGGACAAATAGCGGAACGAACACCGGGGAGCTGTTTTTT. The chain is assembled from TRBV18 and TRBJ2-2; the D match is possibly TRBD1 or TRBD2, with 6 bases aligned in each. The CDR3 contains 19 residues, cysteine and phenylalanine counted. Only the CDR3 DNA stays, 57 bases, in frame from base 1. V is pared back by 7 bases and J by 0 bases, with 24 bases lying between the germline termini. As encoded in the germline V gene, CDR1 is KGHSH while CDR2 is LQKENI. Reference TRBV18 and TRBJ2-2 proteins supply the regions before and after the CDR3; the full variable domain is: NAGVMQNPRHLVRRRGQEARLRCSPMKGHSHVYWYRQLPEEGLKFMVYLQKENIIDESGMPKERFSAEFPKEGPSILRIQQVVRGDSAAYFCASYPPGTNSGTNTGELFFGEGSRLTVL.